The sequence of this TCR beta chain was determined in a study of control samples from healthy donors and cancer patients. Only in-frame clones appear in the TCRdb table, and some are missing; sequencing was by immunoSEQ multiplex PCR. Of roughly 450,000 clones listed, roughly 90% are singletons. The source of this sequence is a man aged 35-49 years with head and neck cancer. The sample taken for sequencing was PBMCs.

In DNA form, the CDR3 reads TGTGCCAGCAGTGCACCGGAAAACACCATATATTTT. Translating it yields CASSAPENTIYF. The genes are TRBV28 and TRBJ1-3; D is uncertain. There are 12 residues in the CDR3. Deletions cut 5 bases from V and 6 bases from J, with 8 bases between. Germline CDR1 reads MDHEN; CDR2 reads SYDVKM.